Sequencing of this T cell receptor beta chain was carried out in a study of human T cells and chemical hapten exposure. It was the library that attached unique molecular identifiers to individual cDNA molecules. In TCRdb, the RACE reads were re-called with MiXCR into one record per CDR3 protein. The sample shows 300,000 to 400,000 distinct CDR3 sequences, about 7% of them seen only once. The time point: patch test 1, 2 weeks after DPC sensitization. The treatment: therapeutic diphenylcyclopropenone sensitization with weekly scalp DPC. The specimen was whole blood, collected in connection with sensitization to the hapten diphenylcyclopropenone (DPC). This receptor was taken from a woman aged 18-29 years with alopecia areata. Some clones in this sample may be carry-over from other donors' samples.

The CDR3 is CASSLGGLAMGTQYF. The CDR3 DNA is TGCGCCAGCAGCTTGGGAGGACTAGCAATGGGTACGCAGTATTTT. V gene TRBV5-1 combines with J gene TRBJ2-3; 8 bases map to TRBD2. This CDR3 region has 15 residues. CDR1 and CDR2 (germline): SGHRS, YFSETQ. The junction had 8 bases not matched to a gene; V was cut back by 0 bases and J by 8 bases. The whole variable domain, filled in from reference TRBV5-1 and TRBJ2-3, reads KAGVTQTPRYLIKTRGQQVTLSCSPISGHRSVSWYQQTPGQGLQFLFEYFSETQRNKGNFPGRFSGRQFSNSRSEMNVSTLELGDSALYLCASSLGGLAMGTQYFGPGTRLTVL.